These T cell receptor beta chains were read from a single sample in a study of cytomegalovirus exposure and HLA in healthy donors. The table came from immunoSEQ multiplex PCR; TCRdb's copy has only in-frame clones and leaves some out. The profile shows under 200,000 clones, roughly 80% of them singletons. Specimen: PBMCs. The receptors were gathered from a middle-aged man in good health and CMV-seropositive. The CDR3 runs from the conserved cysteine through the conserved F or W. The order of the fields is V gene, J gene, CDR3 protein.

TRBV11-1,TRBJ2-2,CASSLSFRETGELFF
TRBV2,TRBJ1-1,CASSTTHPEAFF
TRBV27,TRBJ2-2,CASSSGLASGELFF
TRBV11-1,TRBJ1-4,CASSLAGMTDRVEKLFF
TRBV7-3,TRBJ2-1,CASSLLAGGDNEQFF
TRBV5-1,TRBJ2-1,CASSPQASGRENEQFF
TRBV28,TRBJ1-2,CASSLGGYGYTF
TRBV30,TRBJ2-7,CACSSRWGGPNYEQYF
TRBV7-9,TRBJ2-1,CASSSGWTGYNEQFF
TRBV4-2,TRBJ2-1,CASSQDFGLAGSYNEQFF
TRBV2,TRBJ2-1,CASSEGDSRDEQFF
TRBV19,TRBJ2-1,CASSPPSGGSGWQFF
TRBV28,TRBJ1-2,CASRLSRDGYGYTF
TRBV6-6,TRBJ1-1,CASRPAAWNTEAFF
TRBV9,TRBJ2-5,CASSPRGTGQETQYF
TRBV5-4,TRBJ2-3,CASSLRTGPDTQYF
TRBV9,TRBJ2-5,CASSVAAGRSQETQYF
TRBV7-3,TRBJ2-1,CASSLIAGPNNEQFF
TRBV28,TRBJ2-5,CASSTGKETQYF
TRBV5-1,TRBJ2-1,CASSRQGDRNEQFF
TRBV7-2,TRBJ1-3,CASSLERAGNTIYF
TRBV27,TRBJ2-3,CASSQSPPGDTQYF
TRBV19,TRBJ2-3,CASSKATSGSFTDTQYF
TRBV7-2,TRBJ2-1,CASSLDGTRDEQFF
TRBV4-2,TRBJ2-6,CASSQGQLTSGANVLTF
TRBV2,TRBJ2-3,CASSKGTSGNTDTQYF
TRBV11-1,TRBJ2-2,CASSSYSGRATGELFF
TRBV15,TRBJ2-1,CATSVGGGFDNEQFF
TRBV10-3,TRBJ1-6,CAISESERGNSPLHF
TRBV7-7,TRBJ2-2,CASSPALANTGELFF
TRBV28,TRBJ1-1,CASSGSGQLIMNTEAFF
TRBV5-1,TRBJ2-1,CASSGLAGGSYNEQFF
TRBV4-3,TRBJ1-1,CASSQRTDTEAFF
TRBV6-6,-,CASSYSSRYEQYF
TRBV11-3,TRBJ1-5,CASSLPSAGRVNNQPQHF
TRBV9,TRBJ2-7,CASYGQRPRLNPSSYEQYF
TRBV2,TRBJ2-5,CASSVREPETQYF
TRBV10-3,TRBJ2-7,CAIARGTSGSYEQYF
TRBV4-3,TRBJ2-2,CASSQSKGSGTSNTGELFF
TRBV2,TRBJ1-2,CASSVGRTMYGYTF
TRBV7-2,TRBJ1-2,CASSLANRNSRGYTF
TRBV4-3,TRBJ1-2,CASSQQGYGYTF
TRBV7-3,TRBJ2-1,CASSPLGGSTGDEQFF
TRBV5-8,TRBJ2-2,CASSYPGQPNTGELFF
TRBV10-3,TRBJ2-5,CAITPAGGETQYF
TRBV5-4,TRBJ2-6,CASSLATGRVTGANVLTF
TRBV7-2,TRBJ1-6,CASSPGVGSPLHF
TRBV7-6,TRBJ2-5,CASSLARLAGSETQYF
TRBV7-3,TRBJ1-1,CASSRLVNTEAFF
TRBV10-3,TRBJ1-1,CAISLGGRVTEAFF
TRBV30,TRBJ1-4,CAWSVGTGSEKLFF
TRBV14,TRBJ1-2,CASSQTEVYGYTF
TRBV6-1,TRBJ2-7,CASSEVRVGEQYF
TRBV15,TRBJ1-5,CATSRGDRGTTQPQHF
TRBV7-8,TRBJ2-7,CASSSQGLLSYEQYF